Below, 3 T cell receptor beta chains from the same sample are listed, as sequenced in a study of blood T cell repertoires in COVID-19. Generated by immunoSEQ multiplex PCR, the TCRdb table keeps only in-frame clones and is missing some. The table has roughly 80,000 clones, roughly 90% seen once. Material: peripheral blood. The source of these receptors is a woman at least 80 years old with acute or convalescent COVID-19.

As DNA, the CDR3 is TGTGCCAGCAGTCTTGCGACAGGTCGAACGACCGGGGAGCTGTTTTTT. Translated: CASSLATGRTTGELFF. This chain connects TRBV3-1 (or the pseudogene TRBV3-2) to TRBJ2-2, with D perhaps TRBD1 (6 bases). Trimming cost V 6 bases and J 5 bases, with 19 bases left between them. The CDR3 is 16 amino acids. The germline V gene has CDR1 LGHDT and CDR2 YNNKEL (reference sequence).

V gene TRBV19 combines with J gene TRBJ2-7; possible D gene TRBD1, 7 bases. Germline loops: CDR1 LNHDA, CDR2 SQIVND (reference sequence). Trimming took off 5 bases at V and 2 bases at J, with 16 bases between the two ends. There are 15 residues in the CDR3. In nucleotides, the CDR3 is TGTGCCAGTAGTCTCGGGGGACAGCCTACCTACGAGCAGTACTTC. It codes for CASSLGGQPTYEQYF.

The rearrangement joins TRBV5-8 to TRBJ2-1, with D maybe TRBD2 (5 bases). The CDR3 length is 16 residues. The ends were cut back, 0 bases at V and 6 bases at J, with 16 bases in the middle. Germline CDR1 and CDR2: SGHTS and YDEGEE. The CDR3 DNA reads as TGTGCCAGCAGCTTGGGGAGGTCCTTAGGCCTCAATGAGCAGTTCTTC. Encoded protein: CASSLGRSLGLNEQFF.